Following are 24 T cell receptor beta chains from one sample sequenced in a study of blood T cell repertoires in COVID-19. Some clones are missing from TCRdb's copy, which holds only in-frame ones; the method was immunoSEQ multiplex PCR. The sample holds around 120,000 clones, about 80% seen once. Sequencing was carried out using peripheral blood. The receptors derive from a woman older than 75 with acute or convalescent COVID-19.

The chain employs TRBV7-2 and TRBJ2-3; D is possibly TRBD2 (6 bases). Germline CDR1 reads SGHTA; CDR2 reads FQGNSA. V lost 5 bases to trimming and J lost 2 bases, with 14 bases between them. This CDR3 region has 15 residues. This CDR3 reads CASSLQGLFTDTQYF. The CDR3 DNA sequence: TGTGCCAGCAGCCTCCAGGGACTCTTCACAGATACGCAGTATTTT.

The chain couples TRBV28 to TRBJ1-1; D uncertain. The CDR3 totals 13 residues. V was trimmed by 0 bases and J by 1 base, leaving 3 bases between them. Germline-derived CDR1 and CDR2 are MDHEN and SYDVKM. In DNA, the CDR3 is TGTGCCAGCAGTTTATGGGCGAACACTGAAGCTTTCTTT. Encoded protein: CASSLWANTEAFF.

The V call is TRBV30, the J call TRBJ1-3; 7 bases are a match to TRBD1. CDR1 is GTSNPN and CDR2 is SVGIG in the germline V gene (reference sequence). The ends lost 4 bases at V and 2 bases at J; junction bases unmatched: 5. The CDR3 is 14 residues long. CDR3 nucleotide sequence: TGTGCCTGGATCAACAGGGGAACTGGAAACACCATATATTTT. Its translation is CAWINRGTGNTIYF.

The rearrangement links TRBV9 to TRBJ1-5, with a tentative D call TRBD1 (5 bases). CDR1 is SGDLS, CDR2 YYNGEE, per germline. The V and J ends lost 3 bases and 7 bases respectively, with 14 bases between them. The CDR3 contains 14 residues. The CDR3 region has the DNA TGTGCCAGCAGCGCTTCCGGGGGGGGACAGCCCCAGCATTTT. It codes for CASSASGGGQPQHF.

J is TRBJ1-1 and V is TRBV7-2; tentatively, D is TRBD1 (5 bases). Trimming took 0 bases from V and 7 from J, leaving 9 bases between them. Germline V gives CDR1 SGHTA, CDR2 FQGNSA. The CDR3 extends over 13 amino acids. The CDR3 DNA is TGTGCCAGCAGCTTAGCGGGGGGTTTTGAAGCTTTCTTT. Residues: CASSLAGGFEAFF. Full variable domain (remainder filled in from reference TRBV7-2 and TRBJ1-1): GAGVSQSPSNKVTEKGKDVELRCDPISGHTALYWYRQSLGQGLEFLIYFQGNSAPDKSGLPSDRFSAERTGGSVSTLTIQRTQQEDSAVYLCASSLAGGFEAFFGQGTRLTVV.

This clone was counted a single time. The V gene is TRBV7-2, the J gene TRBJ1-6; TRBD1 aligns across 7 bases. Germline loops: CDR1 SGHTA, CDR2 FQGNSA. The CDR3 is made up of 16 amino acids. J was trimmed by 9 bases and V by 4 bases; bases with no gene match: 12. The CDR3 DNA sequence: TGTGCCAGCAGCTCTCGACCCCCAGGGGGTTTTTCACCCCTCCACTTT. Translating it yields CASSSRPPGGFSPLHF.

V gene TRBV6-5 combines with J gene TRBJ1-1; no clear D. V lost 1 base, J lost 1 base, and 13 bases lay in between. There are 16 residues in the CDR3. Germline CDR1 MNHEY, CDR2 SVGAGI. CDR3 sequence (DNA): TGTGCCAGCAGTTACTTCCCGCCCGGGGAGAACACTGAAGCTTTCTTT. It codes for CASSYFPPGENTEAFF.

The rearrangement links TRBV9 to TRBJ2-2; TRBD1 matches 8 bases. CDR3 size: 17 residues. CDR1 is SGDLS, CDR2 YYNGEE, per germline. The V segment lost 4 bases and the J segment 2 bases; nucleotides outside the gene matches: 10. CDR3 nucleotide sequence: TGTGCCAGCAGCCCCAGATCGGGGACAGGAAACACCGGGGAGCTGTTTTTT. Amino acid sequence: CASSPRSGTGNTGELFF.

V is TRBV18 and J is TRBJ1-1; no clear D gene. Trimming removed 5 bases at V and 3 bases at J, with 10 bases between. This CDR3 region has 13 residues. Germline CDR1 is KGHSH and CDR2 is LQKENI. This chain's CDR3 is CASSAHADTEAFF. The CDR3 region has the DNA TGTGCCAGCTCAGCGCATGCCGACACTGAAGCTTTCTTT.

This rearrangement joins TRBV18 to TRBJ2-7; 8 bases align to TRBD1. The V gene's germline CDR1 is KGHSH and CDR2 LQKENI. V was pared by 2 bases and J by 7 bases, with 7 bases of the junction left unmatched. This CDR3 spans 14 amino acids. As DNA, the CDR3 is TGTGCCAGCTCACCAGCCCAGGGGGCGCGTGAGCAGTACTTC. Residues: CASSPAQGAREQYF. Based on the CDR3 plus reference TRBV18 and TRBJ2-7, the full variable domain is NAGVMQNPRHLVRRRGQEARLRCSPMKGHSHVYWYRQLPEEGLKFMVYLQKENIIDESGMPKERFSAEFPKEGPSILRIQQVVRGDSAAYFCASSPAQGAREQYFGPGTRLTVT.

This clone showed up many times. The chain carries TRBV13 and TRBJ1-6; unclear D gene. Germline lookup yields CDR1 PRHDT and CDR2 FYEKMQ (reference sequence). Trimming took off 4 bases at V and 6 bases at J, with 13 bases between the two ends. This CDR3 is built from 15 residues. CDR3 coding DNA: TGTGCCAGCAGCTCCGGGTCCCCCTCTAATTCACCCCTCCACTTT. It translates to CASSSGSPSNSPLHF.

The chain couples TRBV3-1 (or the pseudogene TRBV3-2) to TRBJ1-2; 12 bases map to TRBD1. Trimming at V came to 2 bases and at J to 8 bases, leaving 15 bases not matched to a gene. The CDR3 runs 18 residues. Germline-derived CDR1 and CDR2 are LGHDT and YNNKEL (reference sequence). The CDR3 region has the DNA TGTGCCAGCAGCCAACCTTCTGATCCGGGACAGGGGGCGCGGGGCTACACCTTC. Translated, it gives CASSQPSDPGQGARGYTF.

This chain links TRBV3-1 (or the pseudogene TRBV3-2) with TRBJ2-2; a possible D gene is TRBD1 (6 bases). This CDR3 has 16 amino acids. The V gene's germline CDR1 is LGHDT and CDR2 YNNKEL (reference sequence). V dropped 3 bases and J dropped 4 bases, with 15 bases sitting between them. CDR3 DNA: TGTGCCAGCAGCCAGGGTGGGACAAAGGGCACCGGGGAGCTGTTTTTT. Residues: CASSQGGTKGTGELFF.

This sequence joins TRBV5-1 and TRBJ1-4; D perhaps matches TRBD1 (6 bases). The germline gives CDR1 SGHRS, CDR2 YFSETQ. The CDR3 consists of 14 residues. V shed 2 bases and J shed 5 bases, with 10 bases lying between them. The CDR3 is CASSLGRGNEKLFF. CDR3 DNA: TGCGCCAGCAGCTTAGGCAGGGGCAATGAAAAACTGTTTTTT.

The chain joins TRBV7-3 to TRBJ2-3; TRBD2 is a possible D gene (6 bases). The V end was cut by 1 base, the J end by 3 bases, with 8 bases between. The CDR3 totals 14 residues. In germline, CDR1 is SGHTA, CDR2 FQGTGA. In DNA, the CDR3 is TGTGCCAGCAGCTTAAGCGGGACGACAGATACGCAGTATTTT. Translation: CASSLSGTTDTQYF.

The DNA for the CDR3 is TGTGCCAGCAGCTCCTCGGGAGGGCTCGGCTACACCTTC. The encoded protein is CASSSSGGLGYTF. The chain carries TRBV7-2 and TRBJ1-2; unclear D gene. This CDR3 contains 13 residues. V lost 4 bases and J lost 8, with 14 bases in between. The germline V gene has CDR1 SGHTA and CDR2 FQGNSA.

The genes are TRBV6-2 or TRBV6-3 and TRBJ2-1, with D possibly being TRBD2 (5 bases). V was clipped by 0 bases and J by 0 bases, with 15 bases between them. The germline CDR1 and CDR2 sequences are MNHEY and SVGEGT. The CDR3 extends over 18 amino acids. For the CDR3, the DNA is TGTGCCAGCAGTTACTCCCTTTTGCAGCGGTACTCCTACAATGAGCAGTTCTTC. Its protein is CASSYSLLQRYSYNEQFF.

V gene TRBV9 combines with J gene TRBJ2-1, with 9 bases aligning to TRBD2. The CDR3 spans 14 residues. The germline V gene encodes CDR1 SGDLS and CDR2 YYNGEE. V lost 3 bases and J lost 4; bases outside the gene matches: 2. In DNA, the CDR3 is TGTGCCAGCAGCGCGACTAGCGGATACAATGAGCAGTTCTTC. It encodes CASSATSGYNEQFF.

The chain links TRBV11-3 to TRBJ2-7, with 11 bases fitting TRBD1. Germline-derived CDR1 and CDR2 are SGHNT and YENEEA. Trimming removed 5 bases from V and 2 bases from J; junction bases left unmatched: 11. CDR3 length: 17 amino acids. The CDR3 here is CASSLGTDRGPTYEQYF. The CDR3, as DNA: TGTGCCAGCAGCCTGGGAACGGACAGGGGGCCGACCTACGAGCAGTACTTC. Supplemented by reference TRBV11-3 and TRBJ2-7, the full variable domain reads EAGVVQSPRYKIIEKKQPVAFWCNPISGHNTLYWYLQNLGQGPELLIRYENEEAVDDSQLPKDRFSAERLKGVDSTLKIQPAELGDSAVYLCASSLGTDRGPTYEQYFGPGTRLTVT.

The chain has TRBV5-1 and TRBJ1-1, with TRBD1 as a possible D gene (6 bases). The CDR3 extends over 17 amino acids. Trimming pared 0 bases from V and 0 bases from J, leaving 15 bases between. CDR1 is SGHRS, CDR2 YFSETQ, per germline. This CDR3 is CASSLAGRGFLNTEAFF. DNA for the CDR3: TGCGCCAGCAGCTTGGCCGGGAGGGGGTTTTTGAACACTGAAGCTTTCTTT.

V usage is TRBV18 and J usage is TRBJ1-3; 9 nucleotides align to TRBD1. The CDR3 contains 16 residues. Germline CDR1 is KGHSH and CDR2 is LQKENI. V lost 3 bases to trimming and J lost 2 bases; unmatched junction nucleotides: 5. Here the CDR3 DNA reads TGTGCCAGCTCACCCAACAGGGGGCCGGCTGGAAACACCATATATTTT. Translation: CASSPNRGPAGNTIYF.

In DNA form, the CDR3 reads TGTGCCAGCAGCATAACCGGGACAGTAGAGACCGGCTACACCTTC. The encoded protein is CASSITGTVETGYTF. This sequence joins TRBV7-9 and TRBJ1-2, with TRBD1 identical over 7 bases. Germline loops: CDR1 SEHNR, CDR2 FQNEAQ (reference sequence). CDR3 length equals 15 residues. V gave up 5 bases and J gave up 8 bases; unmatched junction bases: 14.

CDR3 nucleotide sequence: TGCAGCGGCACAGCAAACCAAGAGACCCAGTACTTC. Translating it yields CSGTANQETQYF. This sequence joins TRBV29-1 and TRBJ2-5; the D is unclear. Looked up from germline, CDR1 is SQVTM and CDR2 is ANQGSEA. Trimming left V 7 bases short and J 0 bases short, with 9 bases between. The CDR3 is made up of 12 amino acids. Drawing the rest from reference TRBV29-1 and TRBJ2-5, the complete variable domain is SAVISQKPSRDICQRGTSLTIQCQVDSQVTMMFWYRQQPGQSLTLIATANQGSEATYESGFVIDKFPISRPNLTFSTLTVSNMSPEDSSIYLCSGTANQETQYFGPGTRLLVL.

J is TRBJ1-2 and V is TRBV20-1; D gene unclear. Germline lookup yields CDR1 DFQATT and CDR2 SNEGSKA (reference sequence). CDR3 length: 11 residues. Trimming stripped 5 bases from V and 0 bases from J, with 4 bases between. The CDR3 sequence: CSASPNYGYTF. In DNA form, the CDR3 reads TGCAGTGCTTCTCCTAACTATGGCTACACCTTC.